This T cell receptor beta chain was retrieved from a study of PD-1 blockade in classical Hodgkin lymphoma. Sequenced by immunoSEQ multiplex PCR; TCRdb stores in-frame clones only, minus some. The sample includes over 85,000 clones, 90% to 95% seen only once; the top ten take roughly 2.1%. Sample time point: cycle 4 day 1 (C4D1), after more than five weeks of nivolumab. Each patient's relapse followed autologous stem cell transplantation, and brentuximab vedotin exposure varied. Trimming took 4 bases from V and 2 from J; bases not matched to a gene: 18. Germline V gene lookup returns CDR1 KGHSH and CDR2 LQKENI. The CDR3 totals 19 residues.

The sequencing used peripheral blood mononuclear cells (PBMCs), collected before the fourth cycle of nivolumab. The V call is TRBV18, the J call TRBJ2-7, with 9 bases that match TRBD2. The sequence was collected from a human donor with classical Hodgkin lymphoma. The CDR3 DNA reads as TGTGCCAGCTCACTCGTGTTCCCCTCCCCGGCTAGCGGGACCTACGAGCAGTACTTC. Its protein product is CASSLVFPSPASGTYEQYF.